A single sample is the source of the 25 T cell receptor beta chains below, sequenced in a study of Ad26.COV2.S vaccination and SARS-CoV-2 variants. Data came from immunoSEQ multiplex PCR; TCRdb stores just in-frame clones and leaves some out. The sample comprises over 130,000 clones, more than 80% of which are singletons, and 4.5% to 6% rests with the top ten. Sequenced material: peripheral blood, taken after recovery from COVID-19. These TCRs come from a human donor who had recovered from COVID-19.

CDR3 in amino acids: CASTQNGVGELFF. CDR3 nucleotide sequence: TGTGCCAGCACTCAGAACGGGGTCGGGGAGCTGTTTTTT. The chain couples TRBV6-5 to TRBJ2-2; TRBD2 might be the D (5 bases). Germline V CDR1 and CDR2: MNHEY, SVGAGI. CDR3 length: 13 amino acids. The V and J ends lost 7 bases and 7 bases respectively, with 13 bases between them.

V is TRBV5-1 and J is TRBJ1-6, with D possibly matching TRBD1 (5 bases). Deletions cut 4 bases from V and 3 bases from J, with 14 bases between. This CDR3 contains 16 residues. The germline CDR1 and CDR2 sequences are SGHRS and YFSETQ. CDR3 region: CASSGAGVLYNSPLHF. CDR3 DNA: TGCGCCAGCAGCGGTGCGGGGGTCCTCTATAATTCACCCCTCCACTTT.

CDR3 nucleotide sequence: TGTGCCAGCGTGGAGGGTTCCACAGATACGCAGTATTTT. Translated, it gives CASVEGSTDTQYF. The chain carries TRBV7-9 and TRBJ2-3, with a tentative D call TRBD2 (6 bases). V lost 8 bases, J lost 2 bases, and 11 bases lay in between. The CDR3 sequence is 13 residues long. Germline CDR1 is SEHNR and CDR2 is FQNEAQ (reference sequence). The entire variable domain, with the rest obtained from reference TRBV7-9 and TRBJ2-3, is as follows: DTGVSQNPRHKITKRGQNVTFRCDPISEHNRLYWYRQTLGQGPEFLTYFQNEAQLEKSRLLSDRFSAERPKGSFSTLEIQRTEQGDSAMYLCASVEGSTDTQYFGPGTRLTVL.

The rearrangement links TRBV7-2 to TRBJ1-1; D call uncertain. Germline loops: CDR1 SGHTA, CDR2 FQGNSA. Between the trimmed V and J ends, which lost 3 bases and 5 bases, there was a span of 7 bases. CDR3 size: 12 residues. The CDR3 DNA follows: TGTGCCAGCAGCTTTAGTAGAACTGAAGCTTTCTTT. Translated: CASSFSRTEAFF.

The CDR3 here is CASSPYNYGYTF. The DNA for the CDR3 is TGTGCCAGCAGCCCGTACAACTATGGCTACACCTTC. V and J are TRBV7-2 and TRBJ1-2; D gene uncertain. From germline, CDR1 is SGHTA and CDR2 FQGNSA. CDR3 size: 12 residues. Trimming shortened V by 5 bases and J by 2 bases, and 6 bases separated the two germline ends.

This clone was found many times. Other DNA sequences from this sample encode an identical CDR3 as well. This sequence joins TRBV5-8 and TRBJ2-7; D remains ambiguous. Germline V CDR1 and CDR2: SGHTS, YDEGEE. This CDR3 comprises 9 residues. V lost 3 bases to trimming and J lost 5 bases, with 0 bases between them. This chain's CDR3 is CASSYEQYF. Written as DNA, the CDR3 is TGTGCCAGCAGCTACGAGCAGTACTTC. The entire variable domain, with the rest obtained from reference TRBV5-8 and TRBJ2-7, is as follows: EAGVTQSPTHLIKTRGQQATLRCSPISGHTSVYWYQQALGLGLQFLLWYDEGEERNRGNFPPRFSGRQFPNYSSELNVNALELEDSALYLCASSYEQYFGPGTRLTVT.

The chain recombines TRBV7-2 with TRBJ1-2; TRBD1 matches at 9 bases. Germline values: CDR1 SGHTA, CDR2 FQGNSA. CDR3 length equals 15 residues. J gave up 3 bases and V 5 bases, and 7 bases lay outside the gene matches. The CDR3 DNA is TGTGCCAGCAGCCCCGGGACAGGGTTATACTATGGCTACACCTTC. Its translation is CASSPGTGLYYGYTF.

This clone was recorded a few times. The chain joins TRBV6-2 or TRBV6-3 to TRBJ1-6; D uncertain. Germline-derived CDR1 and CDR2 are MNHEY and SVGEGT. CDR3 size: 12 residues. The V and J ends lost 5 bases and 7 bases respectively, with 6 bases between them. CDR3: CASSDPNSPLHF. CDR3 nucleotide sequence: TGTGCCAGCAGTGACCCAAATTCACCCCTCCACTTT.

The chain employs TRBV5-6 and TRBJ1-6; D not resolved. The germline V and J ends were trimmed by 0 bases and 10 bases, with 14 bases remaining between them. This CDR3 is 15 amino acids long. The germline V gene encodes CDR1 SGHDT and CDR2 YYEEEE. The CDR3 sequence is CASSLAAGLPSPLHF. DNA for the CDR3: TGTGCCAGCAGCTTGGCCGCCGGGCTTCCATCACCCCTCCACTTT. Together with reference TRBV5-6 and TRBJ1-6, the CDR3 gives the full variable domain: DAGVTQSPTHLIKTRGQQVTLRCSPKSGHDTVSWYQQALGQGPQFIFQYYEEEERQRGNFPDRFSGHQFPNYSSELNVNALLLGDSALYLCASSLAAGLPSPLHFGNGTRLTVT.

The V and J genes are TRBV28 and TRBJ1-2; a weak D match, TRBD1 (6 bases). With 8 bases removed from V and 8 bases from J, the gap between germline ends came to 15 bases. CDR3 length: 12 amino acids. CDR1 is MDHEN, CDR2 SYDVKM, per germline. DNA of the CDR3: TGTGCCAGCTTCCTCAGGGGTGGAGGCTACACCTTC. Translating gives CASFLRGGGYTF.

The chain employs TRBV7-2 and TRBJ1-3; D not resolved. Trimming shortened V by 7 bases and J by 3 bases, and 7 bases separated the two germline ends. The germline V gene has CDR1 SGHTA and CDR2 FQGNSA. The length of the CDR3 is 12 residues. For the CDR3, the DNA is TGTGCCAGCAACGAGGTTGGAAACACCATATATTTT. It yields the protein CASNEVGNTIYF.

CDR3 sequence reads: CASSQWTSGGETQYF. Written as DNA, the CDR3 is TGTGCCAGCAGCCAATGGACTAGCGGGGGGGAGACCCAGTACTTC. The chain couples TRBV3-1 (or the pseudogene TRBV3-2) to TRBJ2-5; 14 bases match TRBD2. This CDR3 is built from 15 residues. J was trimmed by 5 bases and V by 2 bases; bases with no gene match: 1. Germline CDR1 is LGHDT and CDR2 is YNNKEL (reference sequence).

This clone was found a few times. This chain joins TRBV28 and TRBJ2-7; 11 nucleotides align to TRBD1. Germline V CDR1 and CDR2: MDHEN, SYDVKM. The CDR3 consists of 15 residues. The V and J ends lost 3 bases and 7 bases, in that order; junction bases with no gene match: 8. Written as DNA, the CDR3 is TGTGCCAGCAGTTTCCCCGGACAGGGGGCGGAGGAGCAGTACTTC. Translating it yields CASSFPGQGAEEQYF.

The chain links TRBV15 to TRBJ2-3, with D maybe TRBD2 (5 bases). This CDR3 region has 14 residues. With 8 bases removed from V and 3 bases from J, the gap between germline ends came to 15 bases. From germline, CDR1 is LNHNV and CDR2 YYDKDF (reference sequence). DNA for the CDR3: TGTGCCACCGGGAGCGATCTGGGGACAGATACGCAGTATTTT. Translated, it gives CATGSDLGTDTQYF.

This clone has just a few counts. This chain joins TRBV6-5 and TRBJ2-2, with D tentatively TRBD2 (6 bases). V was cut by 7 bases and J by 2 bases, with 14 bases left in between. The CDR3 length is 15 residues. CDR1 and CDR2 from the germline V gene are MNHEY and SVGAGI. CDR3 in DNA: TGTGCCAGCACCTCCTTCGGGGGAAACACCGGGGAGCTGTTTTTT. Translating it yields CASTSFGGNTGELFF.

This chain joins TRBV5-6 and TRBJ2-7; 8 positions match TRBD1. This CDR3 contains 12 residues. CDR1 is SGHDT and CDR2 is YYEEEE in the germline V gene. Germline trimming cut 5 bases from V and 5 bases from J; bases unmatched to any gene: 3. CDR3 coding DNA: TGTGCCAGCAGGAACAGGGGGAACGAGCAGTACTTC. Translated, it gives CASRNRGNEQYF.

Written as DNA, the CDR3 is TGTGCCAGCAGTTACGGGTTTTTCTCCTACGAGCAGTACTTC. This sequence encodes CASSYGFFSYEQYF. The V call is TRBV6-2 or TRBV6-3, the J call TRBJ2-7, with unresolved D. The germline CDR1 and CDR2 sequences are MNHEY and SVGEGT. The V and J ends lost 2 bases and 0 bases respectively, with 8 bases between them. CDR3 size: 14 residues.

This chain connects TRBV28 to TRBJ1-2, with D maybe TRBD1 (5 bases). Germline V gene lookup returns CDR1 MDHEN and CDR2 SYDVKM. With 4 bases removed from V and 7 bases from J, the gap between germline ends came to 19 bases. The CDR3 contains 15 residues. CDR3 sequence: CASSSSQGAFAGYTF. DNA for the CDR3: TGTGCCAGCAGTTCCTCTCAGGGAGCCTTCGCTGGCTACACCTTC.

The genes are TRBV24-1 and TRBJ2-5; 7 bases match TRBD1. The CDR3 totals 15 residues. The ends lost 8 bases at V and 0 bases at J; junction bases unmatched: 8. Germline CDR1 and CDR2: KGHDR and SFDVKD. CDR3 nucleotides: TGTGCCACCATGGAGACAGGGAGTTACCAAGAGACCCAGTACTTC. Translated: CATMETGSYQETQYF.

This rearrangement joins TRBV28 to TRBJ1-1, with D perhaps TRBD1 (6 bases). This CDR3 contains 15 residues. V shed 5 bases and J shed 6 bases, with 19 bases lying between them. Germline V gene lookup returns CDR1 MDHEN and CDR2 SYDVKM. CDR3 DNA: TGTGCCAGCAGTGCGGCACAGGGATCCAGCGCTGAAGCTTTCTTT. Residues: CASSAAQGSSAEAFF.

The V and J genes are TRBV2 and TRBJ1-1; 10 positions match TRBD1. CDR3 length equals 13 residues. V lost 8 bases, J lost 5 bases, and 5 bases stayed unmatched. CDR1 SNHLY and CDR2 FYNNEI come from the germline V gene. The CDR3 DNA is TGTGCCAGCCCCGGACAGGGGGAAACTGAAGCTTTCTTT. Protein: CASPGQGETEAFF.

This chain joins TRBV3-1 (or the pseudogene TRBV3-2) and TRBJ2-3, with TRBD1 matching 7 bases. V was pared by 4 bases and J by 3 bases, with 13 bases of the junction left unmatched. This CDR3 contains 17 residues. Germline V CDR1 and CDR2: LGHDT, YNNKEL (reference sequence). The CDR3 bases are TGTGCCAGCAGCCCCTACTCGACAGGGTATATAACAGATACGCAGTATTTT. Its translation: CASSPYSTGYITDTQYF.

J is TRBJ1-1 and V is TRBV5-7; D gene unclear. TRBV5-7 is given ORF status, its function remaining uncertain. The length of the CDR3 is 16 residues. Trimming cost V 6 bases and J 3 bases, with 21 bases left between them. For the CDR3, the DNA is TGTGCCAGCACCGAAGCCCGGGAGCAGTATGACACTGAAGCTTTCTTT. It encodes CASTEAREQYDTEAFF.

This chain uses TRBV6-6 with TRBJ2-1; D is possibly TRBD2 (6 bases). Germline CDR1 is MNHNY and CDR2 is SVGAGI (reference sequence). Trimming removed 4 bases from V and 9 bases from J, with 7 bases in between. The CDR3 runs 11 residues. This CDR3 reads CASSWGVEQFF. For the CDR3, the DNA is TGTGCCAGCAGTTGGGGGGTTGAGCAGTTCTTC.

CDR3 nucleotide sequence: TGTGCCACCACAAAGGGACTGGGCTACGAGCAGTACTTC. It specifies CATTKGLGYEQYF. This rearrangement joins TRBV28 to TRBJ2-7; tentative D call: TRBD2 (6 bases). CDR1 and CDR2 from the germline V gene are MDHEN and SYDVKM. The CDR3 has 13 residues. V lost 10 bases and J lost 3, with 16 bases in between.